The sequence of this T cell receptor beta chain was determined in a study of blood T cell repertoires in COVID-19. About the study: T cells, B-cell-depleted T cells, or PBMCs provided the cDNA or gDNA that served as material.

Residents of approximately 25 US areas, aged about 18 to 100 years, made up the participants. All recovered Cohort 3 donors got two negative PCRs, got clearance, or saw symptom resolution. Germline assignment: CDR1 SGHDN and CDR2 FVKESK. The CDR3 totals 15 residues. V was cut by 4 bases and J by 10 bases, with 20 bases left in between. Under the authors' procedure: Reference gene primer amplification yielded estimated nucleated cell counts. Produced via immunoSEQ multiplex PCR; TCRdb's table is partial and in-frame only. V, J and clone size derive from that table, while D and trimming were established from the DNA sequence. Of about 180,000 clones listed, about 88% are singletons.

Sample: PBMCs or T cells enriched from blood (not recorded which). The gene calls are TRBV14 and TRBJ2-1; D call uncertain. The receptor was isolated from a woman aged 45-65 years who had recovered from COVID-19. The CDR3, as DNA: TGTGCCAGCAGCCCAATGGGCAGGATGGCAAAAGAGCAGTTCTTC. Translation: CASSPMGRMAKEQFF.